The clone carrying this T cell receptor (beta chain) was recorded many times. Its antigen is as yet unknown. These data are taken from a study of early T cells in non-severe SARS-CoV-2 infection. Turning to the study itself: The study sequenced bulk RNA from unsorted whole blood, with chains unpaired.

General study points: Clonotype matching in VDJdb favored anti-spike CD8 responses and did not capture private and CD4 specificities.

Individual cDNA molecules each received unique molecular identifiers attached to them. TCRdb re-called the 5' RACE reads with MiXCR, one entry per CDR3 protein. The repertoire holds 40,000 to 45,000 distinct CDR3 sequences, roughly 6.1% seen once, with less than 25% in the top ten. This receptor was identified in an adult who was a healthcare worker with PCR-confirmed SARS-CoV-2 infection or an uninfected control (not recorded which). The sample in question was whole blood, obtained at baseline.

The CDR3 DNA reads TGTGCCAGCAGCCCCCGTGGCGGGAGGGCCAAAGAGCAGTTCTTC. It codes for CASSPRGGRAKEQFF. The chain is built from TRBV9 and TRBJ2-1; 9 bases line up with TRBD2. V shed 4 bases and J 10 bases; nucleotides not matched to a gene: 12. CDR3 length equals 15 residues. CDR1 and CDR2 (germline): SGDLS, YYNGEE.